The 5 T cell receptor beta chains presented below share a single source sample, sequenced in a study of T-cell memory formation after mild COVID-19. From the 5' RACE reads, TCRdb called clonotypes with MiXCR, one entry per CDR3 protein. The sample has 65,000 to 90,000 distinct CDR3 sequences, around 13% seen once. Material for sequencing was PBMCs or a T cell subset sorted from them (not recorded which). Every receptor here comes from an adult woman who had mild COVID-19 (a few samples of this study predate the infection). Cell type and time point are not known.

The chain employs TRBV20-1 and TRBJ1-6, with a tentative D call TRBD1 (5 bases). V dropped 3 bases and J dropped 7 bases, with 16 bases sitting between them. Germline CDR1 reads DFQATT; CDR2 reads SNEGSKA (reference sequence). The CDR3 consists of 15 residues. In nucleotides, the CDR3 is TGCAGTGCTAGGGATAGACAGTCCCTAAATTCACCCCTCCACTTT. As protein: CSARDRQSLNSPLHF.

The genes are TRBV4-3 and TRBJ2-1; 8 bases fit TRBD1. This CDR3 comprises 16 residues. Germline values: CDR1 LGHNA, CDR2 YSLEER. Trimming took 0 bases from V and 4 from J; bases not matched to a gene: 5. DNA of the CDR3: TGCGCCAGCAGCCAAGACAGGGGGCTACCTTACAATGAGCAGTTCTTC. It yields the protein CASSQDRGLPYNEQFF.

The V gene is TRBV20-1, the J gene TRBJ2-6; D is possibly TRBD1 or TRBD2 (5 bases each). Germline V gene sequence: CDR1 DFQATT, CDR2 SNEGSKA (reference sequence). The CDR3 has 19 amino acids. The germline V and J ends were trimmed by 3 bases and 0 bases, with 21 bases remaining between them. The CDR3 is CSASREVMGEHSGANVLTF. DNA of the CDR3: TGCAGTGCTAGTCGGGAAGTGATGGGGGAACACTCTGGGGCCAACGTCCTGACTTTC.

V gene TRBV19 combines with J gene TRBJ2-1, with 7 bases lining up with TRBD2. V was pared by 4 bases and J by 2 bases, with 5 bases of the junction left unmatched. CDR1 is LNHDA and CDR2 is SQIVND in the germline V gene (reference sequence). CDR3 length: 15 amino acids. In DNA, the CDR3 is TGTGCCAGTAGTAAGGGCGGGAGCACCTACAATGAGCAGTTCTTC. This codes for CASSKGGSTYNEQFF. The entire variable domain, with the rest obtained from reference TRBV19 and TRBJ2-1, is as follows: DGGITQSPKYLFRKEGQNVTLSCEQNLNHDAMYWYRQDPGQGLRLIYYSQIVNDFQKGDIAEGYSVSREKKESFPLTVTSAQKNPTAFYLCASSKGGSTYNEQFFGPGTRLTVL.

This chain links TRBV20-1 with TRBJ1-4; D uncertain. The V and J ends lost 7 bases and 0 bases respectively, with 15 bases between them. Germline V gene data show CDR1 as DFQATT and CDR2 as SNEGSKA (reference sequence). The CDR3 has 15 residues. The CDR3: CSVPLGGATNEKLFF. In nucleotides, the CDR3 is TGCAGTGTTCCGTTGGGAGGTGCAACTAATGAAAAACTGTTTTTT.